Included here is one T cell receptor (beta chain) sequence, with context. What it recognizes is unknown. Trimming pared 0 bases from V and 1 base from J, leaving 7 bases between. The CDR3 spans 15 residues. This sample was included in a study of OX40 agonist ivuxolimab in advanced cancers. Profiling relied on immunoSEQ multiplex PCR, and the TCRdb table lists in-frame clones only, not all of them. The profile shows 46,000 or so clones, about 88% of them singletons. Whole-study results and caveats: Dose levels from 0.1 to 3.0 mg/kg saw CD4+ and CD8+ blood T cells expand clonally by week 6.

The chain links TRBV5-3 to TRBJ2-2; D not certain. TRBV5-3 is filed as an ORF, its function uncertain. The source was CD4+ or CD8+ T cells sorted from blood, collected in a trial of the OX40 agonist ivuxolimab. The TCR comes from an adult with an advanced solid tumor such as melanoma, head and neck, liver or kidney cancer. CDR3 loop: CARSLGSLNTGELFF. The CDR3 DNA sequence: TGTGCCAGAAGCTTGGGCAGCCTGAACACCGGGGAGCTGTTTTTT.